A selection of T cell receptor beta chains follows, all from one sample in a study of post-analysis software for immune sequencing data. TCRdb analysed the PCR reads with MiXCR anew, one entry per CDR3 protein. This table has roughly 580,000 distinct CDR3 sequences, roughly 46% appearing once. The sequenced material came from blood. Receptor source: a girl aged 5-17 years with multiple sclerosis. Both conserved end residues are part of each CDR3. The D gene is left open where the match is weak. Some rows mark clone size as missing; the rest say once, few, many or name a class of expanded clone.

V gene: TRBV7-8; D gene: TRBD1; J gene: TRBJ2-7; clone size: NA; CDR3 DNA: TGTGCCAGCAGCGTCCCGGGACAGGGTTCCTACGAGCAGTACTTC; CDR3 protein: CASSVPGQGSYEQYF
V gene: TRBV4-1; D gene: NA; J gene: TRBJ2-1; clone size: NA; CDR3 DNA: TGCGCCAGCAGCGTCCGGGAGCTGAACAATGAGCAGTTCTTC; CDR3 protein: CASSVRELNNEQFF
V gene: TRBV7-2; D gene: NA; J gene: TRBJ1-1; clone size: NA; CDR3 DNA: TGTGCCAGCAGCTCTCGAGGGGGGAACACTGAAGCTTTCTTT; CDR3 protein: CASSSRGGNTEAFF
V gene: TRBV12-3/TRBV12-4; D gene: TRBD2; J gene: TRBJ2-1; clone size: NA; CDR3 DNA: TGTGCCAGCAGTCGGACTAGCGGGACTTCCTACAATGAGCAGTTCTTC; CDR3 protein: CASSRTSGTSYNEQFF
V gene: TRBV2; D gene: TRBD2; J gene: TRBJ2-4; clone size: few; CDR3 DNA: TGTGCCAGCCGCCCCCCGGTAGTAGCGGGGTTGGGGTACATTCAGTACTTC; CDR3 protein: CASRPPVVAGLGYIQYF
V gene: TRBV12-3/TRBV12-4; D gene: TRBD2; J gene: TRBJ2-5; clone size: NA; CDR3 DNA: TGTGCCAGCAGTCCCACAACCCGACTAGCGGGGCCGTTAGTGGAGACCCAGTACTTC; CDR3 protein: CASSPTTRLAGPLVETQYF
V gene: TRBV21-1; D gene: NA; J gene: TRBJ1-2; clone size: NA; CDR3 DNA: TGTGCCAGCAACAAATACGGGGTCGCGGGGACCCATGGCTACACCTTC; CDR3 protein: CASNKYGVAGTHGYTF
V gene: TRBV7-9; D gene: TRBD1; J gene: TRBJ1-1; clone size: NA; CDR3 DNA: TGTGCCAGCAGCCAAGGACAGGGTACGAACACTGAAGCTTTCTTT; CDR3 protein: CASSQGQGTNTEAFF
V gene: TRBV6-5; D gene: NA; J gene: TRBJ1-2; clone size: NA; CDR3 DNA: TGTGCCAGCACTGGCCCGGGGTTCGGCGGCTACACCTTC; CDR3 protein: CASTGPGFGGYTF
V gene: TRBV12-3/TRBV12-4; D gene: TRBD2; J gene: TRBJ2-1; clone size: NA; CDR3 DNA: TGTGCCAGCAGTGCCGGACTAGCGGGAGCCTACAATGAGCAGTTCTTC; CDR3 protein: CASSAGLAGAYNEQFF
V gene: TRBV20-1; D gene: TRBD2; J gene: TRBJ2-7; clone size: few; CDR3 DNA: TGCAGTGCTAGCTCCCTAGCGGGTTACAATGAGCAGTACTTC; CDR3 protein: CSASSLAGYNEQYF
V gene: TRBV29-1; D gene: TRBD1; J gene: TRBJ2-7; clone size: once; CDR3 DNA: TGCAGCGTTGAAGTGGACAGGGACCACGAGCAGTACTTC; CDR3 protein: CSVEVDRDHEQYF
V gene: TRBV29-1; D gene: NA; J gene: TRBJ2-7; clone size: NA; CDR3 DNA: TGCAGCGTGTTGACGGGCTCCTACGAGCAGTACTTC; CDR3 protein: CSVLTGSYEQYF
V gene: TRBV5-5; D gene: NA; J gene: TRBJ1-2; clone size: NA; CDR3 DNA: TGTGCCAGCAGCTTGGAGGCAGGGCCAGGGGGCTACACCTTC; CDR3 protein: CASSLEAGPGGYTF
V gene: TRBV29-1; D gene: TRBD1; J gene: TRBJ2-5; clone size: many; CDR3 DNA: TGCAGCGTAACCGGGACAGCGATTCAAGAGACCCAGTACTTC; CDR3 protein: CSVTGTAIQETQYF
V gene: TRBV20-1; D gene: TRBD1; J gene: TRBJ1-1; clone size: NA; CDR3 DNA: TGCAGTGCTAGGCGCCCCCGGGACAGGGGCACCATGAACACTGAAGCTTTCTTT; CDR3 protein: CSARRPRDRGTMNTEAFF
V gene: TRBV20-1; D gene: TRBD1; J gene: TRBJ2-7; clone size: NA; CDR3 DNA: TGCAGTGCTAGAGATAGAGGACAGGGGTCCTACGAGCAGTACTTC; CDR3 protein: CSARDRGQGSYEQYF
V gene: TRBV7-2; D gene: TRBD1; J gene: TRBJ1-5; clone size: NA; CDR3 DNA: TGTGCCAGCAGCTCGGTGACAGGGGGCAATCAGCCCCAGCATTTT; CDR3 protein: CASSSVTGGNQPQHF
V gene: TRBV10-2; D gene: NA; J gene: TRBJ2-3; clone size: NA; CDR3 DNA: TGCGCCAGCAGTGAGTTTTCCGCTGGCACAGATACGCAGTATTTT; CDR3 protein: CASSEFSAGTDTQYF
V gene: TRBV12-3/TRBV12-4; D gene: NA; J gene: TRBJ2-7; clone size: NA; CDR3 DNA: TGTGCCAGCAGTCCCAAGGAATACCGCTACGAGCAGTACTTC; CDR3 protein: CASSPKEYRYEQYF
V gene: TRBV12-3/TRBV12-4; D gene: NA; J gene: TRBJ1-6; clone size: few; CDR3 DNA: TGTGCCAGCAGTTCGACAGCCCCCGGCTCACCCCTCCACTTT; CDR3 protein: CASSSTAPGSPLHF
V gene: TRBV11-2; D gene: NA; J gene: TRBJ2-7; clone size: few; CDR3 DNA: TGTGCCAGCAGTAGAGAGGACAGTATTCAGTACTTC; CDR3 protein: CASSREDSIQYF
V gene: TRBV20-1; D gene: NA; J gene: TRBJ2-5; clone size: NA; CDR3 DNA: TGCAGTGCTAGCGGCGGGACACTCTCTGGGGAGCAGTACTTC; CDR3 protein: CSASGGTLSGEQYF
V gene: TRBV5-5; D gene: NA; J gene: TRBJ2-3; clone size: few; CDR3 DNA: TGTGCCAGCAGCTTGGTACGGGTCTATAGCACAGATACGCAGTATTTT; CDR3 protein: CASSLVRVYSTDTQYF
V gene: TRBV20-1; D gene: NA; J gene: TRBJ1-1; clone size: NA; CDR3 DNA: TGCAGTGCTAGAGATGGTACCACCACGACTGAAGCTTTCTTT; CDR3 protein: CSARDGTTTTEAFF
V gene: TRBV7-9; D gene: TRBD1; J gene: TRBJ1-2; clone size: few; CDR3 DNA: TGTGCCAGCACCGGCGGGGACAGGGGGAGCTATGGCTACACCTTC; CDR3 protein: CASTGGDRGSYGYTF
V gene: TRBV9; D gene: TRBD2; J gene: TRBJ2-1; clone size: few; CDR3 DNA: TGTGCCAGCAGCGTAGCCCCCCAGCGGGACTCCTACAATGAGCAGTTCTTC; CDR3 protein: CASSVAPQRDSYNEQFF
V gene: TRBV25-1; D gene: NA; J gene: TRBJ1-2; clone size: NA; CDR3 DNA: TGTGCCAGCAGTGAATATCAACAATCTCGTGGCTACACCTTC; CDR3 protein: CASSEYQQSRGYTF
V gene: TRBV6-6; D gene: TRBD2; J gene: TRBJ2-3; clone size: NA; CDR3 DNA: TGTGCCAGCAGTCGTCCCGGGACTAGCGGATACACAGATACGCAGTATTTT; CDR3 protein: CASSRPGTSGYTDTQYF
V gene: TRBV9; D gene: NA; J gene: TRBJ2-1; clone size: NA; CDR3 DNA: TGTGCCAGCAGCCCCGATCCGGGACATTACAATGAGCAGTTCTTC; CDR3 protein: CASSPDPGHYNEQFF
V gene: TRBV7-2; D gene: TRBD1; J gene: TRBJ2-1; clone size: few; CDR3 DNA: TGTGCCAGCAGTTTAGTAGGGGGCGCTTACAATGAGCAGTTCTTC; CDR3 protein: CASSLVGGAYNEQFF
V gene: TRBV24-1; D gene: TRBD1; J gene: TRBJ2-1; clone size: few; CDR3 DNA: TGTGCCACCAGAGCAGGGGGCTTGGAGCAGTTCTTC; CDR3 protein: CATRAGGLEQFF
V gene: TRBV13; D gene: TRBD1; J gene: TRBJ2-1; clone size: NA; CDR3 DNA: TGTGCCAGCAGCTCACAGGGGCGATTATACAATGAGCAGTTCTTC; CDR3 protein: CASSSQGRLYNEQFF
V gene: TRBV6-6; D gene: NA; J gene: TRBJ1-5; clone size: NA; CDR3 DNA: TGTGCCAGCAGGGGTAAGGGCGGCAATCAGCCCCAGCATTTT; CDR3 protein: CASRGKGGNQPQHF
V gene: TRBV7-8; D gene: NA; J gene: TRBJ2-3; clone size: NA; CDR3 DNA: TGTGCCAGCAGCTTAGTCAGAGGGGGGGGTGATACGCAGTATTTT; CDR3 protein: CASSLVRGGGDTQYF
V gene: TRBV5-5; D gene: TRBD2; J gene: TRBJ2-3; clone size: NA; CDR3 DNA: TGTGCCAGCGTCGACGGGGGGATCACAGATACGCAGTATTTT; CDR3 protein: CASVDGGITDTQYF
V gene: TRBV4-1; D gene: TRBD1; J gene: TRBJ2-5; clone size: NA; CDR3 DNA: TGCGCCAGCAGCCGGAAGGCCGCAGGGGGCGAGGAGACCCAGTACTTC; CDR3 protein: CASSRKAAGGEETQYF
V gene: TRBV3-1; D gene: NA; J gene: TRBJ2-1; clone size: NA; CDR3 DNA: TGTGCCAGCAGCCAAGCGCTAGACTCCTACAATGAGCAGTTCTTC; CDR3 protein: CASSQALDSYNEQFF
V gene: TRBV20-1; D gene: NA; J gene: TRBJ1-1; clone size: NA; CDR3 DNA: TGCAGTGCTAGAGTCGTAGGGCGGACTGAAGCTTTCTTT; CDR3 protein: CSARVVGRTEAFF
V gene: TRBV6-2/TRBV6-3; D gene: NA; J gene: TRBJ1-1; clone size: NA; CDR3 DNA: TGTGCCACCCTGTTGAGGACGTACACTGAAGCTTTCTTT; CDR3 protein: CATLLRTYTEAFF
V gene: TRBV7-9; D gene: TRBD1; J gene: TRBJ2-7; clone size: NA; CDR3 DNA: TGTGCCAGCAGCTTGGACAGGGGGGTCCGGCAGTACTTC; CDR3 protein: CASSLDRGVRQYF
V gene: TRBV18; D gene: NA; J gene: TRBJ1-1; clone size: NA; CDR3 DNA: TGTGCCAGCTCACCCCCGGGCGCCCCGGCTTTCTTT; CDR3 protein: CASSPPGAPAFF
V gene: TRBV29-1; D gene: NA; J gene: TRBJ2-1; clone size: few; CDR3 DNA: TGCAGCGTCGAACCCACTAGGAGCTCCTACAATGAGCAGTTCTTC; CDR3 protein: CSVEPTRSSYNEQFF
V gene: TRBV2; D gene: NA; J gene: TRBJ2-7; clone size: many; CDR3 DNA: TGTGCCAGCAGACTACTGAGCTACGAGCAGTACTTC; CDR3 protein: CASRLLSYEQYF